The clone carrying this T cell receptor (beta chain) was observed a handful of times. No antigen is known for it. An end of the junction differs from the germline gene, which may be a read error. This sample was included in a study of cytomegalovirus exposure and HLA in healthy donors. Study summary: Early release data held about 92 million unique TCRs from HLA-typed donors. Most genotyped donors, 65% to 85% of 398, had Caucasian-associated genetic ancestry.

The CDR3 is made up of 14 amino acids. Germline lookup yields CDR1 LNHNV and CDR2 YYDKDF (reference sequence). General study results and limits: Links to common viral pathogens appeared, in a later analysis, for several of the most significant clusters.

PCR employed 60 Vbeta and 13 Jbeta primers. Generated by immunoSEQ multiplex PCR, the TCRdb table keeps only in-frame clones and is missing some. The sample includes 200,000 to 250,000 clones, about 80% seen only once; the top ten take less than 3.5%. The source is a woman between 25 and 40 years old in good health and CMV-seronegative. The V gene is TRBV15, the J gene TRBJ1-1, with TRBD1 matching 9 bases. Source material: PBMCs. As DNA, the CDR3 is TGTGCCACCATCCGAGACAGGGGGAACGCTGAAGCTTTCTTT. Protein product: CATIRDRGNAEAFF.